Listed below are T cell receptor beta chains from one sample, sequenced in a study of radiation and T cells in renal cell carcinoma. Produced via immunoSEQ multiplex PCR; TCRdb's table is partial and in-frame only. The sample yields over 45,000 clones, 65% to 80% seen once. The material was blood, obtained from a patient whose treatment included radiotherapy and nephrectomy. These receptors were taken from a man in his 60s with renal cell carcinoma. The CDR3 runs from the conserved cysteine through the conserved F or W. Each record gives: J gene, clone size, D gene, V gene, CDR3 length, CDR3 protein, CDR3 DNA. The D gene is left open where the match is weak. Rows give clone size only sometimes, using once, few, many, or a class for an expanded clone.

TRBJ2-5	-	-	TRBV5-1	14	CASSLLGGQETQYF	TGCGCCAGCAGCTTGCTCGGGGGACAAGAGACCCAGTACTTC
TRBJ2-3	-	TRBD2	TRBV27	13	CATRTSSTDTQYF	TGTGCCACCCGGACTAGCAGCACAGATACGCAGTATTTT
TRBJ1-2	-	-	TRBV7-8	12	CASSFSDYGYTF	TGTGCCAGCAGCTTTTCCGACTATGGCTACACCTTC
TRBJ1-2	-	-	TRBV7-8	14	CASSPRAGADGYTF	TGTGCCAGCAGCCCCCGTGCGGGGGCGGACGGCTACACCTTC
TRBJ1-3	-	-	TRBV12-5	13	CASGLDSQNTIYF	TGTGCTAGTGGTTTGGACAGCCAAAACACCATATATTTT
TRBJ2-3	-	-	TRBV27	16	CASSLGPGDEGDTQYF	TGTGCCAGCAGTTTAGGCCCAGGGGATGAGGGAGATACGCAGTATTTT
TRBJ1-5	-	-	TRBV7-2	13	CASSFTQGQPQHF	TGTGCCAGCAGCTTCACACAGGGCCAGCCCCAGCATTTT
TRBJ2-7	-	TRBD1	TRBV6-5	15	CASSSKLGTEYEQYF	TGTGCCAGCAGTTCCAAACTCGGGACAGAATACGAGCAGTACTTC
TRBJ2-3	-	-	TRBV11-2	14	CASSLAVFTDTQYF	TGTGCCAGCAGCTTAGCAGTCTTCACAGATACGCAGTATTTT
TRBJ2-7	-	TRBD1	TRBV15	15	CATSRVLDRGYEQYF	TGTGCCACCAGCAGAGTTTTAGACAGGGGCTATGAGCAGTACTTC
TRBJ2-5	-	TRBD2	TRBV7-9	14	CASSRTSGSETQYF	TGTGCCAGCAGCCGTACTAGCGGAAGTGAGACCCAGTACTTC
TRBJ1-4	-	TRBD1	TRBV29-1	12	CSGGTGSEKLFF	TGCAGCGGCGGGACAGGGAGTGAAAAACTGTTTTTT
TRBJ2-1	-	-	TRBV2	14	CASSAAGLWNEQFF	TGTGCCAGCAGTGCGGCAGGGCTCTGGAATGAGCAGTTCTTC
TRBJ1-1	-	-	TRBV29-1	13	CSVGGLVSTEAFF	TGCAGCGTTGGCGGGCTGGTGTCCACTGAAGCTTTCTTT
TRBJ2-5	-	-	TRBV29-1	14	CSVAPEGVQETQYF	TGCAGCGTTGCGCCTGAGGGGGTCCAAGAGACCCAGTACTTC
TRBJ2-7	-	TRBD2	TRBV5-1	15	CASSQGTSGSYEQYF	TGCGCCAGCAGCCAGGGGACTAGCGGCTCCTACGAGCAGTACTTC
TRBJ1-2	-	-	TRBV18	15	CASSPPVAGMRGYTF	TGTGCCAGCTCACCACCAGTCGCAGGGATGAGGGGCTACACCTTC
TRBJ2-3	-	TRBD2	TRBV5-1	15	CASSLGTSATDTQYF	TGCGCCAGCAGCTTAGGGACTAGCGCCACAGATACGCAGTATTTT
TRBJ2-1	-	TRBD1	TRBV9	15	CASSVTGANYNEQFF	TGTGCCAGCAGCGTTACAGGGGCCAACTACAATGAGCAGTTCTTC
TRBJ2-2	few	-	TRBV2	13	CASSDQGTGELFF	TGTGCCAGCAGCGACCAGGGGACCGGGGAGCTGTTTTTT
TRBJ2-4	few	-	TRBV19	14	CASGDMGAANIQYF	TGTGCCAGTGGGGATATGGGGGCGGCAAACATTCAGTACTTC
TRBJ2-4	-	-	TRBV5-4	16	CASSLSPSDPKNIQYF	TGTGCCAGCAGCTTGAGTCCTAGCGATCCCAAAAACATTCAGTACTTC
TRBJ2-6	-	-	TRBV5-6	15	CASSFRAIRANVLTF	TGTGCCAGCAGCTTCCGAGCAATCAGGGCCAACGTCCTGACTTTC
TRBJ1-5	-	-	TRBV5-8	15	CASSFPSYSNQPQHF	TGTGCCAGCAGCTTTCCTAGTTATAGCAATCAGCCCCAGCATTTT
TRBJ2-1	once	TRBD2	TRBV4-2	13	CASSTRDYNEQFF	TGTGCCAGCAGCACCCGGGACTATAATGAGCAGTTCTTC
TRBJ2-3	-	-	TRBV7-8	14	CASSLVRTPDTQYF	TGTGCCAGCAGCTTAGTTCGGACTCCAGATACGCAGTATTTT
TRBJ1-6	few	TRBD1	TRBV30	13	CAWGQGLNSPLHF	TGTGCCTGGGGACAGGGTTTAAATTCACCCCTCCACTTT
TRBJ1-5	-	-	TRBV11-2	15	CASSLDGHGNQPQHF	TGTGCCAGCAGCTTAGACGGACACGGCAATCAGCCCCAGCATTTT